These T cell receptor beta chains were read from a single sample in a study of tumor and adjacent non-tumor tissue in lung cancer. One entry per CDR3 protein, called by TCRdb with MiXCR from the multiplex PCR reads. This sample carries some 120,000 distinct CDR3 sequences, 66% of them seen once, and the ten largest clones take 13%. Sequencing was done on a sample of lung tumor tissue. The receptor set was obtained from a man younger than 45 with non-small cell lung cancer. Both conserved end residues are part of each CDR3. D genes are given only for firm matches. Rows may omit the clone size; those that give it use once, few, many or a size class.

TRBV20-1	-	-	TRBJ2-7	TGCAGTGCTAGATTGGGGATCCAGGAGCAGTACTTC	CSARLGIQEQYF
TRBV20-1	once	-	TRBJ2-4	TGCAGTGCTAGCGTGGTAGGGAGAGCCCAAAAGATTCAGAACTTC	CSASVVGRAQKIQNF
TRBV6-2/TRBV6-3	-	-	TRBJ1-5	TGTGTCAGCAGCCCTAACATGGGGCTGGATCAGCCCCAGCATTTT	CVSSPNMGLDQPQHF
TRBV11-1	-	TRBD1	TRBJ1-2	TGTGCCAGCAGCACCCTCGGACAGGCCCTCTATGGCTACACCTTC	CASSTLGQALYGYTF
TRBV11-2	few	-	TRBJ2-1	TGTGCCAATAGCCTCCGTGATTGGGACAATGAGCAGTTCTTC	CANSLRDWDNEQFF
TRBV7-8	-	-	TRBJ2-2	TGCGCCAGCAGCCCCGGGGGTCCCCCCGGGGAGCTGTTTTTT	CASSPGGPPGELFF
TRBV5-4	many	-	TRBJ2-2	TGTGCCAGCAGCCCGGCTGGGGCCCACGGAGGCACCGGGGAGCTGTTTTTT	CASSPAGAHGGTGELFF
TRBV6-2/TRBV6-3	many	TRBD2	TRBJ2-7	TGTGCCAGCAGCCGTTGGACTAGCGGAGACTACGAGCAGTACTTC	CASSRWTSGDYEQYF
TRBV20-1	-	-	TRBJ1-2	TGCAATGCTACGATCCATACCTATGGCTACACCTTC	CNATIHTYGYTF
TRBV20-1	-	-	TRBJ2-5	TGCAGTGCTAGAATGAGGCTAGCTGCCGAGACCCAGTACTTC	CSARMRLAAETQYF
TRBV6-5	-	-	TRBJ2-1	TGTGCCAGCAGTCTTGAGCCATGGATTGAGCAGTTCTTC	CASSLEPWIEQFF
TRBV6-2/TRBV6-3	-	-	TRBJ1-1	TGTAGCAGCAGGATTACGTGGAGCTGGGAAGCTTTCTTT	CSSRITWSWEAFF
TRBV11-1	-	TRBD1	TRBJ1-2	TGTGTCAGCAGCCCCCAGACAGGGGGCGTCTATGGTTACACCTTC	CVSSPQTGGVYGYTF
TRBV29-1	many	TRBD1	TRBJ1-2	TGCAGCGTTGTTAGGGACAGCCTACCTTCCTTC	CSVVRDSLPSF
TRBV11-2	few	-	TRBJ2-7	TGTGCCAGCAGCTTAGGTCAGGGTTATTACCACGAGCAGTACTTC	CASSLGQGYYHEQYF
TRBV12-3/TRBV12-4	-	-	TRBJ2-2	TGTGCCAGCAGTTGGGACGTCCACCTGGAGCTGTTTTTT	CASSWDVHLELFF
TRBV11-2	many	TRBD1	TRBJ2-1	TGTGCCAGCAGCTACGTGACAGGGGTAGATGAGCAGTTCTTC	CASSYVTGVDEQFF
TRBV20-1	many	TRBD1	TRBJ1-2	TGCAGTGCTCCCTCACAGGGGGCGGATGGCTACACCTTC	CSAPSQGADGYTF
TRBV12-3/TRBV12-4	-	TRBD2	TRBJ2-7	TGTGCCAGCAGTTTAGGGCTAGCGGGAGAACACTACAAGCAGTACTTC	CASSLGLAGEHYKQYF
TRBV6-2/TRBV6-3	many	-	TRBJ2-4	TGTGCCAGCAGTTACTCGAGGACGGGAGCCAAAAACATTCAGTACTTC	CASSYSRTGAKNIQYF
TRBV4-2	-	TRBD1	TRBJ2-7	TGTGCCAGCAGCCAAGATCGGGACAGGGGTATGCCCTACAAGCAGTACTTC	CASSQDRDRGMPYKQYF
TRBV29-1	-	-	TRBJ2-2	TGCAGCGTTGAGTGGGGACAAAGAGGCTCAGGGGAGCTATTTTTT	CSVEWGQRGSGELFF
TRBV6-5	-	TRBD2	TRBJ2-2	TGTGCCAGCAGTCCCTGGACTAGCGGGGGGGCCGGGAAGCTGTTTTTT	CASSPWTSGGAGKLFF
TRBV6-6	many	TRBD1	TRBJ1-5	TGTGCCAGCAGCCACACCACAGGGGGAAGCCAGCCCCAGCATTTT	CASSHTTGGSQPQHF
TRBV11-2	-	-	TRBJ2-7	TGTGCCAGCAGCCCATGGGGTAGGGGGGCCTCGTACGAGCAGTACTTC	CASSPWGRGASYEQYF
TRBV11-2	-	-	TRBJ2-7	TGTGCCAGCAGCCCCCGGGTAGGCCGCTACGAGCAATACTTC	CASSPRVGRYEQYF
TRBV7-3	-	-	TRBJ2-5	TGTGCCAGCAACCTGGGACTCCAAGAGACCCAGTACTTC	CASNLGLQETQYF
TRBV4-2	-	-	TRBJ1-1	TGTGCCAGCAGCCCCCATTTGACCATTGAAGCTTTCTTT	CASSPHLTIEAFF
TRBV6-2/TRBV6-3	once	-	TRBJ2-7	TGTGCCAGCAGTTACTCAGTGGGGCAGTACTTC	CASSYSVGQYF
TRBV20-1	-	-	TRBJ1-1	TGCAGTGCTGAGGGACCGACTCAGAATGGTGAAGCTTTCTTT	CSAEGPTQNGEAFF
TRBV7-9	-	TRBD2	TRBJ2-7	TGTGCCAGCAGCTTAGCGGGACTAGATCCCGAGCAGAACTTC	CASSLAGLDPEQNF
TRBV6-5	many	-	TRBJ1-1	TGTGCCAGCAGCTCACTTTTTGGTCAATACATGAACACTGAAGCTTTCTTT	CASSSLFGQYMNTEAFF
TRBV20-1	-	-	TRBJ2-1	TGCAGTGGCCGGGACTTTGTCTCCTGCAATGAGCAGCTCTTC	CSGRDFVSCNEQLF
TRBV4-1	-	TRBD2	TRBJ2-7	TGCGCCAGCAGCAAAGATCTGGCGGGAGGGCCCCACTACTATCAGTACTTC	CASSKDLAGGPHYYQYF
TRBV20-1	-	-	TRBJ2-7	TGCAGTGCTAGCGATACAAGGAGCTCCTACGAGCAGTACTTC	CSASDTRSSYEQYF
TRBV7-2	-	-	TRBJ2-3	TGTATCAGCAGCACCCAGACTAGATCAGCAGATACGCAATATTTT	CISSTQTRSADTQYF
TRBV5-4	-	-	TRBJ1-6	TGTGCCTGGGGGGTTTCACCCCTCCACTTT	CAWGVSPLHF
TRBV6-6	-	TRBD2	TRBJ2-7	TGTGCCAGCAGTTACTCGGCAGGTAGTCGGGGGGAGCAATACTTC	CASSYSAGSRGEQYF
TRBV11-2	-	-	TRBJ2-1	TGTGCCAACAACCGACGCTTTTACAATGGGCAGTTCTTC	CANNRRFYNGQFF
TRBV11-2	-	-	TRBJ2-2	TGTGCCAGCAGCCCACGGGGGTACACCGGGGAGCTGTTTTTT	CASSPRGYTGELFF
TRBV24-1	-	-	TRBJ2-3	TGTGCCGCCAGTGATTCCCGGGAAACCGCAGATACGCAGTATTTT	CAASDSRETADTQYF
TRBV6-1	few	-	TRBJ2-7	TGTGCCAGCAGTGAGCATTACAGCTCCTACGAGCATTACTTC	CASSEHYSSYEHYF
TRBV12-3/TRBV12-4	-	TRBD1	TRBJ1-2	TGTGCCAGCAGTTTAGCGGGACAGGGGCTCGACTACACCTTC	CASSLAGQGLDYTF
TRBV7-3	-	TRBD1	TRBJ2-7	TGTGCCAGCAGCTCACAATCAGGGGGCATATACGAGCAGTACTTC	CASSSQSGGIYEQYF
TRBV28	-	TRBD2	TRBJ2-3	TGTACCAGCAGTTTAGCCGTCGCGGGAGGGGGGCCAGGGCAGTATTTT	CTSSLAVAGGGPGQYF